The 11 T cell receptor beta chains presented below share a single source sample, sequenced in a study of shared clonotypes between healthy human individuals. This table comes from immunoSEQ multiplex PCR, and its TCRdb copy is limited to in-frame clones, with some not included. The table includes about 1 million clones, around 76% detected once. The sample was memory CD4+ T cells sorted from blood. As to subset: CD45RA-negative fraction. The receptors derive from a man aged 18-30 years in good health.

The chain has TRBV7-3 and TRBJ2-3, with D possibly TRBD2 on 6 matching bases. The germline V and J ends were trimmed by 2 bases and 0 bases, with 12 bases remaining between them. The CDR3 sequence is 16 residues long. Per the germline V gene, CDR1 is SGHTA and CDR2 is FQGTGA. Here the CDR3 reads CASSLWASASTDTQYF. The CDR3 nucleotides read TGTGCCAGCAGCTTATGGGCTAGCGCGAGCACAGATACGCAGTATTTT.

This clone was observed many times. The rearrangement links TRBV25-1 to TRBJ2-2; D is uncertain. CDR3 length equals 12 residues. Trimming left V 4 bases short and J 5 bases short, with 5 bases between. The germline V gene encodes CDR1 MGHDK and CDR2 SYGVNS. The CDR3 sequence is CASSVSTGELFF. CDR3 coding DNA: TGTGCCAGCAGTGTTTCAACCGGGGAGCTGTTTTTT.

Concerning this clone itself: Being one base from a much bigger clone, this may be a read error. J is TRBJ1-2 and V is TRBV19; D is possibly TRBD1 (5 bases). CDR3 length: 12 amino acids. CDR1 is LNHDA, CDR2 SQIVND, per germline (reference sequence). The CDR3 is CASSSQGGGHTF. The CDR3 bases are TGTGCCAGTAGTTCCCAGGGTGGTGGCCACACCTTC.

Regarding this clone: This sequence may be a read error, since a much larger clone differs from it by one base. The V call is TRBV14, the J call TRBJ2-7; TRBD1 agrees at 9 bases. Losses at the gene ends were 4 bases for V and 3 bases for J; bases not matched to a gene: 4. The V gene's germline CDR1 is SGHDN and CDR2 FVKESK. This CDR3 is 14 amino acids long. For the CDR3, the DNA is TGTGCCAGCAGCCCTGGGACAGGGCGCTACGAGCAGTACTTC. It translates to CASSPGTGRYEQYF.

The chain uses TRBV4-1 and TRBJ2-7; possibly TRBD2 for D (6 bases). Between the trimmed V and J ends, which lost 1 base and 7 bases, there was a span of 14 bases. This CDR3 region has 14 residues. From germline, CDR1 is MGHRA and CDR2 YSYEKL. The CDR3 loop reads CASSQVGGKPEQYF. Here the CDR3 DNA reads TGCGCCAGCAGCCAAGTAGGAGGGAAGCCGGAGCAGTACTTC.

The V gene is TRBV9, the J gene TRBJ2-7; 8 bases line up with TRBD2. The CDR3 totals 15 residues. V was clipped by 3 bases and J by 2 bases; unmatched bases: 7. Germline V gene lookup returns CDR1 SGDLS and CDR2 YYNGEE. Here the CDR3 DNA reads TGTGCCAGCAGCGAAGGGTGGCGGGGGGCCTACGAGCAGTACTTC. Protein product: CASSEGWRGAYEQYF.

A few counts support this clone. The chain couples TRBV14 to TRBJ2-7; 7 bases map to TRBD1. Trimming cost V 5 bases and J 12 bases; bases outside gene matches: 10. Looked up from germline, CDR1 is SGHDN and CDR2 is FVKESK. CDR3 length: 12 amino acids. CDR3: CASSADRQGRYF. CDR3 bases: TGTGCCAGCAGCGCCGACCGACAGGGCAGGTACTTC.

This clone was picked up one time. The CDR3 coding sequence is TGCGCCAGCAGCTCCGAGGGCCGCACCTACAATGAGCAGTTCTTC. It translates to CASSSEGRTYNEQFF. The chain is built from TRBV5-1 and TRBJ2-1, with a tentative D call TRBD2 (5 bases). Germline lookup yields CDR1 SGHRS and CDR2 YFSETQ. The V gene lost 3 bases and the J gene lost 2 bases, with 12 bases spanning the gap. The CDR3 is 15 residues long.

In this sample, this clone turned up a few times. This chain links TRBV6-6 with TRBJ1-1, with D perhaps TRBD1 (5 bases). From germline, CDR1 is MNHNY and CDR2 SVGAGI (reference sequence). Trimming pared 6 bases from V and 0 bases from J, leaving 17 bases between. CDR3 length: 16 residues. DNA for the CDR3: TGTGCCAGCAGCATCGGGGGGTCCCCCCTGAACACTGAAGCTTTCTTT. As protein: CASSIGGSPLNTEAFF.

This clone was detected only a few times. As DNA, the CDR3 is TGTGCCAGCAGTTATAGTATGGGCTATGGCTACACCTTC. Protein: CASSYSMGYGYTF. This chain connects TRBV6-5 to TRBJ1-2, with D unclear. Trimming pared 3 bases from V and 4 bases from J, leaving 9 bases between. Germline CDR1 and CDR2: MNHEY and SVGAGI. The CDR3 totals 13 residues.

V is TRBV28 and J is TRBJ1-6; perhaps TRBD1 as D (6 bases). The V end was cut by 3 bases, the J end by 5 bases, with 11 bases between. The CDR3 covers 15 residues. Germline CDR1 and CDR2: MDHEN and SYDVKM. Here the CDR3 DNA reads TGTGCCAGCAGTTTTTCGGGGGGCCATAATTCACCCCTCCACTTT. It translates to CASSFSGGHNSPLHF.